This record concerns one T cell receptor beta chain sequence. Its antigen is currently unknown. These data belong to a study of T-cell reconstitution after alpha-beta-depleted transplantation in children. The germline CDR1 and CDR2 sequences are DFQATT and SNEGSKA (reference sequence). This CDR3 comprises 15 residues. Trimming stripped 0 bases from V and 1 base from J, with 7 bases between. Study results and caveats: Alpha-beta T cells about two months after transplant reportedly derived from several hundred expanded graft clones. Surviving thymic progenitors and recipient T cells were the source of high TCRbeta diversity at day 60 in some patients.

Preparing the TCRbeta library involved the use of unique molecular identifiers. MiXCR was run by TCRdb on the PCR reads, yielding one entry per CDR3 protein. The profile shows hundreds of thousands of distinct CDR3 sequences, around 15% of them singletons. This receptor was identified in a male patient aged 2-10 years who had a stem cell transplant for acute lymphoblastic leukemia, so the T cells may come from the graft donor. The source material was PBMCs, mostly from graft donor cells, sampled 360 days after TCRalphabeta/CD19-depleted stem cell transplant. The rearrangement joins TRBV20-1 to TRBJ1-6, with D possibly TRBD1 on 6 matching bases. CDR3 nucleotide sequence: TGCAGTGCTAGAGACAGGGGATCCTATAATTCACCCCTCCACTTT. Translated, it gives CSARDRGSYNSPLHF.